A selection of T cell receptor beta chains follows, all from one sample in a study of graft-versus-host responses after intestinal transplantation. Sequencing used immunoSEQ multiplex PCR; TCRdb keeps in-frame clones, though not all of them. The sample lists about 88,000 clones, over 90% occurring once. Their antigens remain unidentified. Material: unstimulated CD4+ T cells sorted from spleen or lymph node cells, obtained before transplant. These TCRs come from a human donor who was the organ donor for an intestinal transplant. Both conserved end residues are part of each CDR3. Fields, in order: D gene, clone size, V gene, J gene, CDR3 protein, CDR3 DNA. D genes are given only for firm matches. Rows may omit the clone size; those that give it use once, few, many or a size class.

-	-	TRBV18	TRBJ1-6	CASSPRTGSPLHF	TGTGCCAGCTCACCGAGGACTGGTTCACCCCTCCACTTT
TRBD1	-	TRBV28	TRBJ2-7	CASSSPGQPPYEQYF	TGTGCCAGCAGTTCGCCGGGACAGCCACCCTACGAGCAGTACTTC
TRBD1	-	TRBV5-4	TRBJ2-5	CASRKNPQDREFMETQYF	TGTGCCAGCAGAAAGAACCCCCAAGACAGGGAGTTTATGGAGACCCAGTACTTC
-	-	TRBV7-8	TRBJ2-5	CASSLVARWTQYF	TGTGCCAGCAGCTTAGTGGCCCGATGGACCCAGTACTTC
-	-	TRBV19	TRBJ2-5	CASSINGVPTGHPRETQYF	TGTGCCAGTAGTATAAATGGGGTACCGACGGGACACCCCCGGGAGACCCAGTACTTC
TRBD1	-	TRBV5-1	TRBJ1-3	CASSSQGNSGNTIYF	TGCGCCAGCAGCTCACAGGGGAACTCTGGAAACACCATATATTTT
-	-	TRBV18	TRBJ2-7	CASSPGSRHEQYF	TGTGCCAGCTCACCGGGGAGCAGGCACGAGCAGTACTTC
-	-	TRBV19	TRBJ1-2	CASSYLTETANYGYTF	TGTGCCAGTAGTTACCTGACCGAAACCGCTAACTATGGCTACACCTTC
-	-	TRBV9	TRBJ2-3	CASSASTDTQYF	TGTGCCAGCAGCGCCAGCACAGATACGCAGTATTTT
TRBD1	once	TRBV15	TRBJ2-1	CATSPDRGHNEQFF	TGTGCCACCAGCCCCGACAGGGGCCACAATGAGCAGTTCTTC
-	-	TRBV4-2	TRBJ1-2	CASSPEKQLPYGYTF	TGTGCCAGCAGCCCAGAGAAACAGTTACCCTATGGCTACACCTTC
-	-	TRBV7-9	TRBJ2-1	CASSLAGPYNEQFF	TGTGCCAGCAGCTTAGCGGGGCCCTACAATGAGCAGTTCTTC
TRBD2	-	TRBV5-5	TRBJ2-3	CASSLGLAGSTDTQYF	TGTGCCAGCAGCTTGGGACTAGCGGGGAGCACAGATACGCAGTATTTT
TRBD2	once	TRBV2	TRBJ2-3	CASSFGREGDTQYF	TGTGCCAGCAGTTTCGGTAGGGAGGGAGATACGCAGTATTTT
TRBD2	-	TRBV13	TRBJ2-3	CASSLQGLVLTDTQYF	TGTGCCAGCAGCTTACAGGGACTAGTCCTCACAGATACGCAGTATTTT
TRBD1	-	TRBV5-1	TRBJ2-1	CASSYRDRGVDEQFF	TGCGCCAGCAGCTACCGGGACAGGGGTGTCGATGAGCAGTTCTTC
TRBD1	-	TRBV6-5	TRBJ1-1	CASSDSGGSAEAFF	TGTGCCAGCAGTGACTCAGGGGGCAGCGCTGAAGCTTTCTTT
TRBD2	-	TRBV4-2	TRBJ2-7	CASSRSLGLAGGPYEQYF	TGTGCCAGCAGCCGATCTTTGGGACTAGCGGGGGGGCCCTACGAGCAGTACTTC
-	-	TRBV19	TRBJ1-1	CASTPQGKGTEAFF	TGTGCCAGTACTCCACAGGGAAAGGGCACTGAAGCTTTCTTT
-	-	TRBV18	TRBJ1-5	CASSQDGNNQPQHF	TGTGCCAGCTCACAGGACGGGAACAATCAGCCCCAGCATTTT
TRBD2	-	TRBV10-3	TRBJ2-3	CAIEPSGGTDTQYF	TGTGCCATAGAACCTAGCGGGGGAACAGATACGCAGTATTTT
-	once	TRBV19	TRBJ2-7	CASSISQGYGEQYF	TGTGCCAGTAGTATTAGTCAAGGGTACGGGGAGCAGTACTTC
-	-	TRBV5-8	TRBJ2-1	CASRGGANEQFF	TGTGCCAGCAGAGGCGGCGCCAATGAGCAGTTCTTC
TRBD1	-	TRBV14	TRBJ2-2	CASSHRTGGRMTGELFF	TGTGCCAGCAGCCATAGAACAGGGGGCAGGATGACCGGGGAGCTGTTTTTT
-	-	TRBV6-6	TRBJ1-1	CASSAGHRAFF	TGTGCCAGCAGCGCGGGACATAGGGCTTTCTTT
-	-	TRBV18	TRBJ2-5	CASSTGGVETQYF	TGTGCCAGCTCAACTGGGGGTGTGGAGACCCAGTACTTC
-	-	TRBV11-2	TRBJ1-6	CASSLSPLSSYNSPLHF	TGTGCCAGCAGCTTATCCCCATTAAGCTCCTATAATTCACCCCTCCACTTT
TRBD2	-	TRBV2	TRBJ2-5	CASSVTSREETQYF	TGTGCCAGCAGTGTGACTAGCAGGGAAGAGACCCAGTACTTC
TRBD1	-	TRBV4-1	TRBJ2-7	CASSQGPGGTYEQYF	TGCGCCAGCAGCCAAGGACCAGGGGGCACCTACGAGCAGTACTTC
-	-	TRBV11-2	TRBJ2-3	CASSSNSWERDTQYF	TGTGCCAGCAGCTCCAATAGTTGGGAGAGAGATACGCAGTATTTT
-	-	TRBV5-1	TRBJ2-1	CASSPAGTPSNEQFF	TGCGCCAGCAGCCCAGCCGGGACTCCAAGCAATGAGCAGTTCTTC
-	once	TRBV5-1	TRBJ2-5	CASTFRDYQETQYF	TGCGCCAGCACCTTTCGGGACTACCAAGAGACCCAGTACTTC
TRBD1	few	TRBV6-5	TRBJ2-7	CASSYSFGTGIEQYF	TGTGCCAGCAGTTACTCGTTCGGGACAGGGATCGAGCAGTACTTC
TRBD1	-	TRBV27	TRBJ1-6	CASSLKGATYNSPLHF	TGTGCCAGCAGTTTAAAGGGGGCTACCTATAATTCACCCCTCCACTTT
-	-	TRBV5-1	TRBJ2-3	CASMERVSTDTQYF	TGCGCCAGCATGGAACGGGTTAGCACAGATACGCAGTATTTT
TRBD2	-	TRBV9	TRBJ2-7	CASSSLAGGLYEQYF	TGTGCCAGCAGCTCCCTAGCGGGGGGGCTCTACGAGCAGTACTTC
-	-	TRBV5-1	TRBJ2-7	CASSLTPHYEQYF	TGCGCCAGCAGCTTAACACCTCACTACGAGCAGTACTTC
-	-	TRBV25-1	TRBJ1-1	CASSESGAGTEAFF	TGTGCCAGCAGTGAATCGGGGGCGGGCACTGAAGCTTTCTTT
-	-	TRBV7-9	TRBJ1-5	CASSRGTNSNQPQHF	TGTGCCAGCAGCCGAGGCACCAATAGCAATCAGCCCCAGCATTTT
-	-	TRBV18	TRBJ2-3	CASSPPRGDGADTQYF	TGTGCCAGCTCACCACCTCGAGGGGACGGGGCAGATACGCAGTATTTT
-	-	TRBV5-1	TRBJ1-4	CASSLGVIGLNEKLFF	TGCGCCAGCAGCTTGGGGGTCATCGGACTGAATGAAAAACTGTTTTTT
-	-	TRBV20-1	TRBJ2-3	CSASDRDTQYF	TGCAGTGCTAGTGACCGAGATACGCAGTATTTT
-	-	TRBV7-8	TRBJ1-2	CASSSLYRADYGYTF	TGTGCCAGCAGCTCCCTATACAGGGCTGACTATGGCTACACCTTC
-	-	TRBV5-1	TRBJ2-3	CASGQTEDTQYF	TGCGCCAGCGGGCAGACAGAAGATACGCAGTATTTT
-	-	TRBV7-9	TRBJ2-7	CASSLRGYEQYF	TGTGCCAGCAGCTTGAGGGGCTACGAGCAGTACTTC